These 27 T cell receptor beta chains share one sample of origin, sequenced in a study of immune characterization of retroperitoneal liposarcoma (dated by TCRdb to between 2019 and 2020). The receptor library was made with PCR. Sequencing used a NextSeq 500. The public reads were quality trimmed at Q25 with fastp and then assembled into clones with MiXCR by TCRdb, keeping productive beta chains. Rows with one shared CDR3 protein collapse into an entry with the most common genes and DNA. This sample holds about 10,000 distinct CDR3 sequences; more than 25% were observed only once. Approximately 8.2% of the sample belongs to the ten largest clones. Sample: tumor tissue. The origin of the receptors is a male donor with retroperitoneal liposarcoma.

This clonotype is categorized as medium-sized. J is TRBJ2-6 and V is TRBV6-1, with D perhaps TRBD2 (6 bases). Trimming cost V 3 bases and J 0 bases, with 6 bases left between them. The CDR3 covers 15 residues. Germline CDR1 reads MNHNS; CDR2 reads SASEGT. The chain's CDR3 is CASSDGSSGANVLTF. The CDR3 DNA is TGTGCCAGCAGTGACGGGAGCTCTGGGGCCAACGTCCTGACTTTC.

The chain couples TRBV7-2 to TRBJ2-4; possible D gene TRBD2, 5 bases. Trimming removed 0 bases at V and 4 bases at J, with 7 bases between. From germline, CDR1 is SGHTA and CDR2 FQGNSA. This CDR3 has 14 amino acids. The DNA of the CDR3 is TGTGCCAGCAGCTTAGCGGGAGCTAAAAACATTCAGTACTTC. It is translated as CASSLAGAKNIQYF. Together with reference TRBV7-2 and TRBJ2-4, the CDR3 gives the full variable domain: GAGVSQSPSNKVTEKGKDVELRCDPISGHTALYWYRQSLGQGLEFLIYFQGNSAPDKSGLPSDRFSAERTGGSVSTLTIQRTQQEDSAVYLCASSLAGAKNIQYFGAGTRLSVL.

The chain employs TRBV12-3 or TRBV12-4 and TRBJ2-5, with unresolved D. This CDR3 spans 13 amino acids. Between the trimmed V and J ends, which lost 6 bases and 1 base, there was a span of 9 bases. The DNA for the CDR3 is TGTGCCAGCAGCCGTAATCTCCAAGAGACCCAGTACTTC. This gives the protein CASSRNLQETQYF.

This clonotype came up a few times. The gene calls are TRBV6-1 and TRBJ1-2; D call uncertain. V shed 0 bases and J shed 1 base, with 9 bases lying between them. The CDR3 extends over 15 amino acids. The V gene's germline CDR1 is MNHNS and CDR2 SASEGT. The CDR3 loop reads CASSEAITVNYGYTF. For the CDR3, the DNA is TGTGCCAGCAGTGAAGCTATTACAGTTAACTATGGCTACACCTTC.

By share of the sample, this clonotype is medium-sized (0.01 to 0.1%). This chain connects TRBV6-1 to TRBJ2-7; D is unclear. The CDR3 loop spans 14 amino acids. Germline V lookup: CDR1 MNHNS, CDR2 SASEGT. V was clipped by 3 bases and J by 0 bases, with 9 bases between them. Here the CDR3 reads CASSEYSISYEQYF. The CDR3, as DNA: TGTGCCAGCAGTGAGTACTCGATCTCCTACGAGCAGTACTTC.

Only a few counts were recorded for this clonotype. CDR3 DNA sequence: TGTGCCAGCAGTTTCTATCGTCGGGAGGGTCACAATGAGCAGTTCTTC. Residues: CASSFYRREGHNEQFF. The chain is built from TRBV12-3 or TRBV12-4 and TRBJ2-1; 8 nucleotides line up with TRBD2. After removal of 3 bases from V and 5 bases from J, the junction contained 9 bases not matched to a gene. The CDR3 is 16 amino acids.

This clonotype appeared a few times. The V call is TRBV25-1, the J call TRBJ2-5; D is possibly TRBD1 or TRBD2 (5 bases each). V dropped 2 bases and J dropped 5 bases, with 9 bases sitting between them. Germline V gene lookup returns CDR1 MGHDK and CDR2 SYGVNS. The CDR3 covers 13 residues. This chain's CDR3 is CASSEPGAETQYF. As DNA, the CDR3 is TGTGCCAGCAGTGAACCCGGGGCGGAGACCCAGTACTTC.

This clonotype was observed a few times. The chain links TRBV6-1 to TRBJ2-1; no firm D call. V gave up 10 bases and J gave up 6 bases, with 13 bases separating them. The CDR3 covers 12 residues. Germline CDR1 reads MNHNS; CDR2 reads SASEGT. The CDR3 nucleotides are TGTGCCACCGAATTAGGGTCCAATGAGCAGTTCTTC. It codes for CATELGSNEQFF.

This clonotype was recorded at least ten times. CDR3 bases: TGTGCCAGCAGTGTCCGTCCCGGACAAGAGACCCAGTACTTC. Amino acids: CASSVRPGQETQYF. V usage is TRBV6-1 and J usage is TRBJ2-5; unclear D gene. V was shortened by 4 bases and J by 2 bases, with 11 bases between the two germline ends. CDR3 length equals 14 residues. Germline CDR1 MNHNS, CDR2 SASEGT.

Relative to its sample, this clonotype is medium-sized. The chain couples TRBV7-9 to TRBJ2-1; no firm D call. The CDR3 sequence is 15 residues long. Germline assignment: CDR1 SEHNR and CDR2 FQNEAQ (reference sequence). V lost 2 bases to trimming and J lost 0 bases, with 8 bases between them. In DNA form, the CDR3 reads TGTGCCAGCAGCTTAATCGTCCCCTCCTACAATGAGCAGTTCTTC. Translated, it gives CASSLIVPSYNEQFF.

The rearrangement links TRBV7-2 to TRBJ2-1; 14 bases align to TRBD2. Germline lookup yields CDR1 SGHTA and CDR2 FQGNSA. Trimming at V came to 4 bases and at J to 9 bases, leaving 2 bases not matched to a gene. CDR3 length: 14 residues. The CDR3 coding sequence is TGTGCCAGCAGCTGGGGGACTAGCGGGAGTGAGCAGTTCTTC. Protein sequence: CASSWGTSGSEQFF.

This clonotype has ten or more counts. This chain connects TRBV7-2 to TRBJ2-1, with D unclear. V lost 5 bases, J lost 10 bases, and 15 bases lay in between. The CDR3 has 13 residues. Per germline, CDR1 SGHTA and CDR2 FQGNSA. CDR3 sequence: CASSKPGSYEQFF. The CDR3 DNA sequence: TGTGCCAGCAGCAAGCCTGGGTCCTACGAGCAGTTCTTC.

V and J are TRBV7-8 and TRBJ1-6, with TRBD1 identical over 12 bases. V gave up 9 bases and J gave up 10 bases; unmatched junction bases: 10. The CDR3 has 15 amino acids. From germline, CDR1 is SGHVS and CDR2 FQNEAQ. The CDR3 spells CASSGQGARGSPLHF. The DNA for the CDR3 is TGTGCCAGTTCGGGACAGGGGGCCAGAGGGTCACCCCTCCACTTT.

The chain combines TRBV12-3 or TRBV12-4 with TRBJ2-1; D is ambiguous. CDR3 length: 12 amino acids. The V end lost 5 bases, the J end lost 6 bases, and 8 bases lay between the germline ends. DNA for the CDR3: TGTGCCAGCAGTCCTGTAGGCAATGAGCAGTTCTTC. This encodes CASSPVGNEQFF.

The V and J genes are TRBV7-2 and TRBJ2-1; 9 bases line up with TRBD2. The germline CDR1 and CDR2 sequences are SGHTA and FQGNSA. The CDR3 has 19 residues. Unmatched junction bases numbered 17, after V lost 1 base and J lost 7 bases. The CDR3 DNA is TGTGCCAGCAGCTTAGAAGGGACTAGCAACATCCTACCTAGAAATGAGCAGTTCTTC. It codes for CASSLEGTSNILPRNEQFF.

The CDR3 bases are TGTGCCAGCAGCTTAGAACTAAGCATCCTAGAAGCTTTCTTT. Protein sequence: CASSLELSILEAFF. The chain employs TRBV7-2 and TRBJ1-1; unclear D gene. CDR3 length: 14 amino acids. V was clipped by 1 base and J by 8 bases, with 14 bases between them. The germline V gene has CDR1 SGHTA and CDR2 FQGNSA.

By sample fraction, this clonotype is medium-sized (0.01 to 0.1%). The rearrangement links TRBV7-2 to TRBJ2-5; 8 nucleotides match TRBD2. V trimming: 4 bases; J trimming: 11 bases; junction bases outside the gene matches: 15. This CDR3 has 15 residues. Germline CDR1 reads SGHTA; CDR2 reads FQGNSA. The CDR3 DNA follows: TGTGCCAGCAGCTCGACGGCGGGAGGACGGAATGAGCAGTACTTC. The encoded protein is CASSSTAGGRNEQYF.

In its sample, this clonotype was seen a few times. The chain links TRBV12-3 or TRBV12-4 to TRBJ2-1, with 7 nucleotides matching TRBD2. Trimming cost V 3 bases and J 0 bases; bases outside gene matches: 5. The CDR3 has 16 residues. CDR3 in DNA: TGTGCCAGCAGTTTTGGGGGGGGAAGCTCCTACAATGAGCAGTTCTTC. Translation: CASSFGGGSSYNEQFF.

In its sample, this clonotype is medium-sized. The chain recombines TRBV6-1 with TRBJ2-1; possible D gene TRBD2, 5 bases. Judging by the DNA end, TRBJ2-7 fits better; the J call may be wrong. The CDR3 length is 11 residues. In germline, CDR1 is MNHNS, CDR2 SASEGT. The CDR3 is CASSRVNEQYF. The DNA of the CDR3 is TGTGCCAGCTCGAGGGTAAATGAGCAGTACTTC.

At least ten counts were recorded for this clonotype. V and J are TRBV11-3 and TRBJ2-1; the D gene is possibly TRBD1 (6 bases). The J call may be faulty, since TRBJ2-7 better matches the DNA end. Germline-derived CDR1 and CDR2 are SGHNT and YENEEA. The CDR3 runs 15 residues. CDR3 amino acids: CASSLKGDLYNEQYF. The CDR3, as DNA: TGTGCCAGCAGCTTAAAGGGGGACCTCTACAATGAGCAGTACTTC.

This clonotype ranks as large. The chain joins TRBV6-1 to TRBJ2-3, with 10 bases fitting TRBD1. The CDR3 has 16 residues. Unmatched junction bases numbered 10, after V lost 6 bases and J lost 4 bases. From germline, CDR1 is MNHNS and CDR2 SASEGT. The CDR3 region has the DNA TGTGCCAGCAGAAACCCGGGACAGGGGCCCTCAGATACGCAGTATTTT. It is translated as CASRNPGQGPSDTQYF.

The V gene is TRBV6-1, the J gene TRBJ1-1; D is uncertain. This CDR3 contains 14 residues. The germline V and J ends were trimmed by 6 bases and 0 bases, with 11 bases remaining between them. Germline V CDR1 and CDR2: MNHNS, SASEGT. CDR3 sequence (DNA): TGTGCCAGCAGACTCGACGGACTGAACACTGAAGCTTTCTTT. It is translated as CASRLDGLNTEAFF.

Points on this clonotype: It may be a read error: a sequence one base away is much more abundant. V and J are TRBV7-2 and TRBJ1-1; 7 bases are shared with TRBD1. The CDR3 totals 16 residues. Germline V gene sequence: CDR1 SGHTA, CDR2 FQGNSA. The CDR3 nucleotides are TGTGCCAACAGCTTAGTGGAGGGGGCGCGTAACACTGAAGCTTTCTTT. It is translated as CANSLVEGARNTEAFF.

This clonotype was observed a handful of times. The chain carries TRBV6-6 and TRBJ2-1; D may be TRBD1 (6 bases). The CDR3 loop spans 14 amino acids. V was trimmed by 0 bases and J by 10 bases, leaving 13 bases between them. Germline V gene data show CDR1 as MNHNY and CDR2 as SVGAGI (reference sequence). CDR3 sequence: CASSYSPGAYEQFF. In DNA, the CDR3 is TGTGCCAGCAGTTACTCTCCAGGGGCCTACGAGCAGTTCTTC.

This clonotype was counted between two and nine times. The CDR3 sequence is CASSLVMNTDTQYF. In DNA form, the CDR3 reads TGTGCCAGCAGTCTGGTCATGAACACAGATACGCAGTATTTT. V and J are TRBV6-1 and TRBJ2-3; no clear D. CDR3 size: 14 residues. V was clipped by 5 bases and J by 2 bases, with 11 bases between them. Germline V CDR1 and CDR2: MNHNS, SASEGT.

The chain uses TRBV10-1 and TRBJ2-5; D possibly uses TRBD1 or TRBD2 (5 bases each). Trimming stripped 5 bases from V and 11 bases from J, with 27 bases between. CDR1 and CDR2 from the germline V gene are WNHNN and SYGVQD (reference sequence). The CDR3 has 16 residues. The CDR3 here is CASSREDPPGYNEQYF. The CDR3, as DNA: TGCGCCAGCAGTCGGGAAGATCCCCCAGGGTACAATGAGCAGTACTTC.

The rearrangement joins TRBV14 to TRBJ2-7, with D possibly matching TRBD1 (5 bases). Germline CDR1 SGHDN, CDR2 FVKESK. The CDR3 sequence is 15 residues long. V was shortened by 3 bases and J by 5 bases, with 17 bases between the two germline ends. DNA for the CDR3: TGTGCCAGCAGCCAGGATTCGTGGCTAGGGGACGAGCAGTACTTC. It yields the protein CASSQDSWLGDEQYF.